Sequencing of this T cell receptor beta chain was carried out in a study of CD8+CD57+ T cells in acquired aplastic anemia. Turning to the study itself: Among healthy donors, CD4+ cells averaged roughly 11 million reads.

Genomic DNA constituted the template upon which TCR beta VDJ and CDR3 profiling was performed. TCRdb re-called the reads through MiXCR, storing one row per CDR3 protein. The sample comprises 75,000 to 90,000 distinct CDR3 sequences, approximately 46% of which are singletons, and approximately 61% rests with the top ten. Notes on this clonotype: Its antigen remains unidentified.

Study-wide points: Under 35 was the count of CD8+ CDR3 sequences that patients shared with controls.

The CDR3 is 13 residues long. The germline V gene has CDR1 ENHRY and CDR2 SYGVKD. Trimming shortened V by 6 bases and J by 3 bases, and 12 bases separated the two germline ends. V and J are TRBV10-3 and TRBJ2-7; maybe TRBD2 (6 bases). The sequenced sample was sorted CD4+, CD8+, or CD8+CD57+ T cells (not recorded which) from PBMCs. This TCR came from a human donor in good health, serving as a control. DNA for the CDR3: TGTGCCATCAGCGGGGGTGATCTCTACGAGCAGTACTTC. Translated: CAISGGDLYEQYF.